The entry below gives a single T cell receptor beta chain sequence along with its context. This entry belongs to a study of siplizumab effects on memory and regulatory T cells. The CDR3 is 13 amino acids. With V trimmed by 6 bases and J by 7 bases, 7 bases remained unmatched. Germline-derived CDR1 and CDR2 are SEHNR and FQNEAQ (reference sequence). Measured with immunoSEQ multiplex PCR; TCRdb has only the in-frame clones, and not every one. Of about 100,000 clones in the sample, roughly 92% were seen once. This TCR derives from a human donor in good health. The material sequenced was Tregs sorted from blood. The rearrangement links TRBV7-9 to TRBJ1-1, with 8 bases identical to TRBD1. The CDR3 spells CASRQTGAGEAFF. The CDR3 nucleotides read TGTGCCAGCAGACAGACAGGGGCGGGTGAAGCTTTCTTT.